In this sample, the clone carrying this TCR beta chain turned up a few times. Germline V gene lookup returns CDR1 LGHNT and CDR2 FRNRAP. With 0 bases removed from V and 2 bases from J, the gap between germline ends came to 10 bases. The CDR3 has 15 residues. This entry comes from a study of CD8 T cells in Susac syndrome. A quantity of about 0.5 to 1 ug RNA underwent reverse transcription using random hexamers. TCRdb re-analysed the immunoSEQ multiplex PCR reads in MiXCR, keeping a single row per CDR3 protein. The sample has 300,000 or so distinct CDR3 sequences, 92% seen once. Purification of the CD8+ and CD4+ T cells relied on negative isolation, and TEMRA cells underwent FACS enrichment.

This sequence originates from a human donor with multiple sclerosis. What was sequenced was CD4+ T cells from PBMCs. This chain links TRBV12-5 with TRBJ2-5, with D hard to call. The CDR3 is CASGLVVGEQETQYF. CDR3 DNA: TGTGCTAGTGGTTTGGTAGTAGGAGAACAAGAGACCCAGTACTTC.